One and the same sample provided the 30 T cell receptor beta chains below, sequenced in a study of blood T cell repertoires in COVID-19. The assay was immunoSEQ multiplex PCR, and TCRdb's table has in-frame clones only and misses some. The table lists some 400,000 clones, roughly 86% of them singletons. Sequencing was performed on PBMCs or T cells enriched from blood (not recorded which). The receptors stem from a man younger than 40 who had recovered from COVID-19.

For the CDR3, the DNA is TGTGCCAGCAGGGAGGACAGGGGAAAGAACACTGAAGCTTTCTTT. Translating gives CASREDRGKNTEAFF. The V gene is TRBV2, the J gene TRBJ1-1; TRBD1 agrees at 9 bases. V shed 6 bases and J 1 base; nucleotides not matched to a gene: 6. The CDR3 is made up of 15 amino acids. Germline assignment: CDR1 SNHLY and CDR2 FYNNEI.

This chain connects TRBV12-3 or TRBV12-4 to TRBJ2-7; D unclear. The CDR3 has 13 amino acids. The V end was cut by 4 bases, the J end by 0 bases, with 7 bases between. The CDR3 DNA reads as TGTGCCAGCAGTTCCGACAACTCCTACGAGCAGTACTTC. This encodes CASSSDNSYEQYF.

This chain links TRBV13 with TRBJ2-2; TRBD1 might be the D (5 bases). There are 18 residues in the CDR3. Between the trimmed V and J ends, which lost 3 bases and 1 base, there was a span of 18 bases. Germline CDR1 and CDR2: PRHDT and FYEKMQ (reference sequence). The CDR3 loop is CASSFLGVWEKNTGELFF. In DNA form, the CDR3 reads TGTGCCAGCAGCTTTCTAGGGGTTTGGGAAAAGAACACCGGGGAGCTGTTTTTT.

The rearrangement links TRBV12-3 or TRBV12-4 to TRBJ1-1; the D is unclear. CDR3 length: 13 residues. Trimming took 1 base from V and 6 from J, leaving 9 bases between them. The CDR3 DNA sequence: TGTGCCAGCAGTTTAGTCCCGGGTGCTGAAGCTTTCTTT. Translation: CASSLVPGAEAFF.

This chain uses TRBV30 with TRBJ2-5; TRBD2 agrees at 9 bases. Losses at the gene ends were 3 bases for V and 5 bases for J; bases not matched to a gene: 10. Per germline, CDR1 GTSNPN and CDR2 SVGIG (reference sequence). The CDR3 extends over 15 amino acids. The CDR3 region is CAWRGVSGGRETQYF. As DNA, the CDR3 is TGTGCCTGGAGGGGTGTTAGCGGGGGCCGGGAGACCCAGTACTTC.

V gene TRBV4-1 combines with J gene TRBJ2-5; 10 nucleotides agree with TRBD2. Germline lookup yields CDR1 MGHRA and CDR2 YSYEKL. This CDR3 has 17 amino acids. V shed 1 base, J shed 1 base, and the junction held 6 bases outside the gene matches. The chain's CDR3 is CASSQGYSGGFQETQYF. As DNA, the CDR3 is TGCGCCAGCAGCCAAGGGTATAGCGGGGGGTTCCAAGAGACCCAGTACTTC.

J is TRBJ2-2 and V is TRBV4-1; possible D gene TRBD2, 5 bases. CDR3 length: 17 amino acids. Germline V gene data show CDR1 as MGHRA and CDR2 as YSYEKL. V was trimmed by 5 bases and J by 0 bases, leaving 16 bases between them. The CDR3 DNA reads TGCGCCAGCAGCACCCTCCGGGGTGTTTCGAACACCGGGGAGCTGTTTTTT. This encodes CASSTLRGVSNTGELFF.

The chain has TRBV19 and TRBJ2-5, with TRBD2 matching 11 bases. Germline loops: CDR1 LNHDA, CDR2 SQIVND (reference sequence). V trimming: 6 bases; J trimming: 1 base; junction bases outside the gene matches: 13. The CDR3 spans 18 residues. CDR3 coding DNA: TGTGCCAGTAGCGCCTACCCCCCGACTAGCGGGGCCCAAGAGACCCAGTACTTC. It encodes CASSAYPPTSGAQETQYF. Full variable domain (missing parts from reference TRBV19 and TRBJ2-5): DGGITQSPKYLFRKEGQNVTLSCEQNLNHDAMYWYRQDPGQGLRLIYYSQIVNDFQKGDIAEGYSVSREKKESFPLTVTSAQKNPTAFYLCASSAYPPTSGAQETQYFGPGTRLLVL.

The J gene is TRBJ2-7, the V gene TRBV30; 11 bases agree with TRBD2. V lost 3 bases to trimming and J lost 3 bases; unmatched junction nucleotides: 4. The V gene's germline CDR1 is GTSNPN and CDR2 SVGIG (reference sequence). The CDR3 contains 14 residues. The CDR3 region is CAWSRGLAGYEQYF. The CDR3 DNA reads as TGTGCCTGGAGCCGCGGACTAGCGGGCTACGAGCAGTACTTC. Together with reference TRBV30 and TRBJ2-7, the CDR3 gives the full variable domain: SQTIHQWPATLVQPVGSPLSLECTVEGTSNPNLYWYRQAAGRGLQLLFYSVGIGQISSEVPQNLSASRPQDRQFILSSKKLLLSDSGFYLCAWSRGLAGYEQYFGPGTRLTVT.

The V call is TRBV29-1, the J call TRBJ2-6; D is possibly TRBD1 (5 bases). This CDR3 has 13 amino acids. From germline, CDR1 is SQVTM and CDR2 ANQGSEA. V dropped 8 bases and J dropped 1 base, with 9 bases sitting between them. Here the CDR3 reads CSFRDSGANVLTF. The CDR3 coding sequence is TGCAGCTTCAGGGATTCTGGGGCCAACGTCCTGACTTTC. Complete variable domain (other parts from reference TRBV29-1 and TRBJ2-6): SAVISQKPSRDICQRGTSLTIQCQVDSQVTMMFWYRQQPGQSLTLIATANQGSEATYESGFVIDKFPISRPNLTFSTLTVSNMSPEDSSIYLCSFRDSGANVLTFGAGSRLTVL.

This clone was seen a few times. The chain combines TRBV18 with TRBJ2-1, with 9 bases that match TRBD1. V dropped 2 bases and J dropped 6; count of bases not matched to a gene: 5. There are 15 residues in the CDR3. Germline loops: CDR1 KGHSH, CDR2 LQKENI. The CDR3 nucleotides read TGTGCCAGCTCACCATTACAGGGGGCGGGCAATGAGCAGTTCTTC. This translates into CASSPLQGAGNEQFF.

The CDR3 spells CASSQKDRGTKPRINEKLFF. The CDR3 region has the DNA TGTGCCAGCAGCCAAAAGGACAGGGGGACAAAGCCAAGGATTAATGAAAAACTGTTTTTT. This chain joins TRBV3-1 (or the pseudogene TRBV3-2) and TRBJ1-4; 10 bases are a match to TRBD1. Trimming took 2 bases from V and 4 from J; bases not matched to a gene: 16. Germline lookup yields CDR1 LGHDT and CDR2 YNNKEL (reference sequence). The CDR3 runs to 20 residues.

This chain connects TRBV9 to TRBJ2-2; D is perhaps TRBD1 (5 bases). CDR3 length equals 15 residues. The V gene lost 0 bases and the J gene lost 1 base, with 7 bases spanning the gap. Germline values: CDR1 SGDLS, CDR2 YYNGEE. CDR3 loop: CASSVGRENTGELFF. The CDR3 DNA reads TGTGCCAGCAGCGTAGGCAGGGAGAACACCGGGGAGCTGTTTTTT.

V is TRBV29-1 and J is TRBJ1-6; D remains unclear. Germline-derived CDR1 and CDR2 are SQVTM and ANQGSEA. The CDR3 spans 15 residues. The V gene lost 6 bases and the J gene lost 0 bases, with 12 bases spanning the gap. In DNA form, the CDR3 reads TGCAGCGTCCTTGTATCCAGCTCCTATAATTCACCCCTCCACTTT. This sequence encodes CSVLVSSSYNSPLHF.

The chain carries TRBV2 and TRBJ1-2; 7 bases map to TRBD1. The V segment lost 3 bases and the J segment 3 bases; nucleotides outside the gene matches: 4. The length of the CDR3 is 14 residues. Germline assignment: CDR1 SNHLY and CDR2 FYNNEI. This chain's CDR3 is CASSDGQGDYGYTF. In nucleotides, the CDR3 is TGTGCCAGCAGTGATGGGCAGGGGGACTATGGCTACACCTTC.

The gene calls are TRBV10-2 and TRBJ1-6; D perhaps matches TRBD1 (5 bases). CDR1 and CDR2 (germline): WSHSY, SAAADI. This CDR3 region has 14 residues. Trimming pared 5 bases from V and 11 bases from J, leaving 16 bases between. The CDR3 DNA follows: TGCGCCAGCAGTCCGGACACGCTCGGAACACCCCTCCACTTT. Its translation: CASSPDTLGTPLHF.

J is TRBJ1-5 and V is TRBV9; TRBD1 matches at 8 bases. V gave up 4 bases and J gave up 3 bases; unmatched junction bases: 6. The CDR3 is 15 residues long. In germline, CDR1 is SGDLS, CDR2 YYNGEE. This CDR3 is CASSQTGDDNQPQHF. Here the CDR3 DNA reads TGTGCCAGCAGCCAGACAGGGGATGACAATCAGCCCCAGCATTTT. The full variable domain, with the rest looked up from reference TRBV9 and TRBJ1-5, is DSGVTQTPKHLITATGQRVTLRCSPRSGDLSVYWYQQSLDQGLQFLIQYYNGEERAKGNILERFSAQQFPDLHSELNLSSLELGDSALYFCASSQTGDDNQPQHFGDGTRLSIL.

This clone was counted only a few times. The genes are TRBV2 and TRBJ1-2; 7 bases are a match to TRBD1. The V and J ends lost 8 bases and 7 bases, in that order; junction bases with no gene match: 7. The CDR3 is 12 amino acids. Germline loops: CDR1 SNHLY, CDR2 FYNNEI. The CDR3 DNA reads TGTGCCAGCGACAAGACAGGGTTTGGCTACACCTTC. Protein: CASDKTGFGYTF.

A remark on this clone: Within the sample, other DNA sequences also encode this same CDR3. The chain couples TRBV9 to TRBJ1-1, with a tentative D call TRBD1 (6 bases). V shed 0 bases and J shed 5 bases, with 8 bases lying between them. The CDR3 spans 13 residues. Germline CDR1 and CDR2: SGDLS and YYNGEE. The DNA for the CDR3 is TGTGCCAGCAGCGTAGGGGGGCGGACTGAAGCTTTCTTT. Translated, it gives CASSVGGRTEAFF.

The rearrangement uses TRBV19 and TRBJ1-5, with TRBD1 as a possible D gene (5 bases). V gave up 7 bases and J gave up 4 bases, with 11 bases separating them. This CDR3 spans 13 amino acids. The germline CDR1 and CDR2 sequences are LNHDA and SQIVND (reference sequence). The CDR3 sequence: CASTRARNQPQHF. DNA for the CDR3: TGTGCCAGTACCAGGGCCCGAAATCAGCCCCAGCATTTT.

The table lists this clone with a few counts. This chain connects TRBV9 to TRBJ1-1; D is uncertain. V was cut by 1 base and J by 1 base, with 8 bases left in between. This CDR3 has 14 amino acids. CDR1 is SGDLS and CDR2 is YYNGEE in the germline V gene. The CDR3 loop reads CASSVRRENTEAFF. The DNA for the CDR3 is TGTGCCAGCAGCGTACGACGGGAGAACACTGAAGCTTTCTTT.

The chain uses TRBV6-4 and TRBJ1-3; D remains unclear. Germline V gene sequence: CDR1 MRHNA, CDR2 SNTAGT. The CDR3 consists of 15 residues. Trimming shortened V by 5 bases and J by 0 bases, and 11 bases separated the two germline ends. Written as DNA, the CDR3 is TGTGCCAGCAGTCCCACTTACGGCTCTGGAAACACCATATATTTT. Translation: CASSPTYGSGNTIYF.

The CDR3 DNA is TGTGCCAGCAGCTGGGACAGGGGGTCTGCTGGCTACACCTTC. It specifies CASSWDRGSAGYTF. This rearrangement joins TRBV5-4 to TRBJ1-2, with TRBD1 matching 11 bases. Germline V gives CDR1 SGHNT, CDR2 YYREEE (reference sequence). The CDR3 covers 14 residues. V was pared by 3 bases and J by 7 bases, with 5 bases of the junction left unmatched.

The V call is TRBV5-4, the J call TRBJ2-3; a possible D gene is TRBD1 (5 bases). The V and J ends lost 5 bases and 2 bases respectively, with 9 bases between them. This CDR3 comprises 13 residues. CDR1 and CDR2 from the germline V gene are SGHNT and YYREEE (reference sequence). CDR3 sequence (DNA): TGTGCCAGCAGTGCAGGGTACACAGATACGCAGTATTTT. Its protein is CASSAGYTDTQYF. Drawing the rest from reference TRBV5-4 and TRBJ2-3, the complete variable domain is ETGVTQSPTHLIKTRGQQVTLRCSSQSGHNTVSWYQQALGQGPQFIFQYYREEENGRGNFPPRFSGLQFPNYSSELNVNALELDDSALYLCASSAGYTDTQYFGPGTRLTVL.

V and J are TRBV10-3 and TRBJ1-4; D is unresolved. V gave up 2 bases and J gave up 3 bases, with 13 bases separating them. The CDR3 is made up of 16 amino acids. Germline V gives CDR1 ENHRY, CDR2 SYGVKD. CDR3 loop: CAISETGVPSNEKLFF. The CDR3 region has the DNA TGTGCCATCAGTGAGACCGGGGTACCTTCTAATGAAAAACTGTTTTTT.

J is TRBJ1-1 and V is TRBV4-1, with TRBD1 matching over 12 bases. The J segment lost 3 bases and the V segment lost 3 bases, leaving 11 bases of the junction unmatched. CDR3 length equals 18 residues. Germline V gene lookup returns CDR1 MGHRA and CDR2 YSYEKL. The CDR3 DNA is TGCGCCAGCAGCCAGTCCGGGACAGGGGGCTTTTGGGACACTGAAGCTTTCTTT. Residues: CASSQSGTGGFWDTEAFF.

This chain connects TRBV11-2 to TRBJ2-5; TRBD1 matches 8 bases. The trim removed 2 bases at V and 1 base at J, leaving 9 bases unmatched. CDR3 length: 17 amino acids. The germline V gene has CDR1 SGHAT and CDR2 FQNNGV. CDR3 sequence reads: CASSLSQQGASQETQYF. As DNA, the CDR3 is TGTGCCAGCAGCTTAAGTCAGCAGGGGGCGTCCCAAGAGACCCAGTACTTC. The full variable domain, rest sourced from reference TRBV11-2 and TRBJ2-5, is EAGVAQSPRYKIIEKRQSVAFWCNPISGHATLYWYQQILGQGPKLLIQFQNNGVVDDSQLPKDRFSAERLKGVDSTLKIQPAKLEDSAVYLCASSLSQQGASQETQYFGPGTRLLVL.

The chain joins TRBV6-2 or TRBV6-3 to TRBJ2-1; 7 positions match TRBD2. Germline CDR1 is MNHEY and CDR2 is SVGEGT. The length of the CDR3 is 15 residues. Trimming removed 0 bases from V and 9 bases from J; junction bases left unmatched: 8. The CDR3 region is CASSYSNRGDVEQFF. CDR3 coding DNA: TGTGCCAGCAGTTACTCGAATCGGGGGGACGTTGAGCAGTTCTTC.

The chain combines TRBV6-5 with TRBJ1-1; D gene ambiguous. CDR1 and CDR2 from the germline V gene are MNHEY and SVGAGI. There are 12 residues in the CDR3. The V gene lost 4 bases and the J gene lost 6 bases, with 9 bases spanning the gap. DNA for the CDR3: TGTGCCAGCAGTTCAATCGGGGCTGAAGCTTTCTTT. Its protein product is CASSSIGAEAFF.

The chain employs TRBV3-1 (or the pseudogene TRBV3-2) and TRBJ2-7; D gene uncertain. CDR3 size: 13 residues. Trimming left V 0 bases short and J 2 bases short, with 5 bases between. The V gene's germline CDR1 is LGHDT and CDR2 YNNKEL (reference sequence). CDR3 residues: CASSQELTYEQYF. The CDR3, as DNA: TGTGCCAGCAGCCAAGAATTAACCTACGAGCAGTACTTC.